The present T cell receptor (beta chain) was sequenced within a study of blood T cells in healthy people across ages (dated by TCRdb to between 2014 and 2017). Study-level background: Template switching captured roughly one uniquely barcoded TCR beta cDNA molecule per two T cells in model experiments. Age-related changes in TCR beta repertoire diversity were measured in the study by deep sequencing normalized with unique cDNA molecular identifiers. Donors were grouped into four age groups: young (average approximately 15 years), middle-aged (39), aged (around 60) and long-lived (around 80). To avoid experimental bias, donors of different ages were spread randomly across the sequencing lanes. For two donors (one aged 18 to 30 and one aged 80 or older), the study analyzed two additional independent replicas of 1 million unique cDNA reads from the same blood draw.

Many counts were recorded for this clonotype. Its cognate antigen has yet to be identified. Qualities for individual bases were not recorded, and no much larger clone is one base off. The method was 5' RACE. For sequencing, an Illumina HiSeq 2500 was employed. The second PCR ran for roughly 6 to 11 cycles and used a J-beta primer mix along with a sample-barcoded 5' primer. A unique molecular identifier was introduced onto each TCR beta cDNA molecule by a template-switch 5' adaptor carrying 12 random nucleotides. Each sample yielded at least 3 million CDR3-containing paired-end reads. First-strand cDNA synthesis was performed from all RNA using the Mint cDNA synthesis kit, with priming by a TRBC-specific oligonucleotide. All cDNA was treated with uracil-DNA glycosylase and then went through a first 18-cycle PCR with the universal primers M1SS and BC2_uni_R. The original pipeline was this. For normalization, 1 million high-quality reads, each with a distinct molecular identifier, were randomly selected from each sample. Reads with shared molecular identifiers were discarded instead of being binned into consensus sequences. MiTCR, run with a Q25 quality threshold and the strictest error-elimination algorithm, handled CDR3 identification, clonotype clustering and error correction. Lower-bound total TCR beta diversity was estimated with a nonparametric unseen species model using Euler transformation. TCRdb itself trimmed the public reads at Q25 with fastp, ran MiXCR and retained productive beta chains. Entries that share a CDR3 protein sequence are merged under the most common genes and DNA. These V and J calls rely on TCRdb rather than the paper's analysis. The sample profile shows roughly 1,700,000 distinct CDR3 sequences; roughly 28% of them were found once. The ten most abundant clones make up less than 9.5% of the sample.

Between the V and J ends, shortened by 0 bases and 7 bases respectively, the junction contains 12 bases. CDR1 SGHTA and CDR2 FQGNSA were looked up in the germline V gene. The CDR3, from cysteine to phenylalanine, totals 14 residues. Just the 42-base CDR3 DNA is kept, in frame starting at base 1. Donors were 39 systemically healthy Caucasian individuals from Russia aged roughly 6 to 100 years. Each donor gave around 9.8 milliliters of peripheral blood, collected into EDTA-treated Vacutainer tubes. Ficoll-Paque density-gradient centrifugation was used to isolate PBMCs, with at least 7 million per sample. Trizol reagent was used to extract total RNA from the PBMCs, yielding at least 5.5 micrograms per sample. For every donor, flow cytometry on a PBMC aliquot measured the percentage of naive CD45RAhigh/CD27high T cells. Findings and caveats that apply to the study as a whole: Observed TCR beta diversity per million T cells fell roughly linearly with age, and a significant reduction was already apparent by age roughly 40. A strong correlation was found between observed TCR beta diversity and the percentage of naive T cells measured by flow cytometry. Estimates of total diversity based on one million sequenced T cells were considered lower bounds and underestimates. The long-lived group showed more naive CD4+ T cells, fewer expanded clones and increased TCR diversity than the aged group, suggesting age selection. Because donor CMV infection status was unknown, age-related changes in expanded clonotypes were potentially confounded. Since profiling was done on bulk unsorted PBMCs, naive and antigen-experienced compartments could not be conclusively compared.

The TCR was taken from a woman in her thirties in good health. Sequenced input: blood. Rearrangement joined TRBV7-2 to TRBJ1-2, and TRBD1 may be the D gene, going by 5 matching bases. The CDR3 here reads CASSLAFGGAGYTF. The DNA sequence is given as TGTGCCAGCAGCTTAGCGTTCGGGGGAGCTGGCTACACCTTC.